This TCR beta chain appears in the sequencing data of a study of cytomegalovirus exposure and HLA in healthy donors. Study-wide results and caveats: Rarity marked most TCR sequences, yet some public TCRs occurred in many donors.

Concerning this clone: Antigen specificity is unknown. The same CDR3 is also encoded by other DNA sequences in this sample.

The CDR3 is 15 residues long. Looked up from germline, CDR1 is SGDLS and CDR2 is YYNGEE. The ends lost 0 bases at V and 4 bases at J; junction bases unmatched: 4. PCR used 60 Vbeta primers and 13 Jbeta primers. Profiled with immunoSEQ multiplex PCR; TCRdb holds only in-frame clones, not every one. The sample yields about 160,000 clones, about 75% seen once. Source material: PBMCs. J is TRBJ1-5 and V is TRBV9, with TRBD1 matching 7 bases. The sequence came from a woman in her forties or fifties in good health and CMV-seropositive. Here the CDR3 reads CASSVEGDSNQPQHF. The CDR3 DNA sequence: TGTGCCAGCAGCGTAGAGGGGGACAGTAATCAGCCCCAGCATTTT. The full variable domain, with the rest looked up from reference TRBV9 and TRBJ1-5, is DSGVTQTPKHLITATGQRVTLRCSPRSGDLSVYWYQQSLDQGLQFLIQYYNGEERAKGNILERFSAQQFPDLHSELNLSSLELGDSALYFCASSVEGDSNQPQHFGDGTRLSIL.